The T cell receptor beta chain under discussion was sequenced for a study of early T cells in non-severe SARS-CoV-2 infection. Study summary: Sequencing was performed on bulk RNA from unsorted whole blood, leaving chains unpaired. General study results and limits: Anti-spike CD8 responses were favored by VDJdb matching, which missed private and CD4 specificities.

The CDR3 is made up of 13 amino acids. The V gene end was trimmed by 8 bases and the J gene end by 1 base; junction bases not matched to a gene: 0. In the library, individual cDNA molecules carried attached unique molecular identifiers. TCRdb passed the 5' RACE reads through MiXCR, listing each CDR3 protein once. The sample holds about 30,000 distinct CDR3 sequences, less than 6.5% seen once. The table lists this clonotype with many counts. No antigen is known for it. This chain links TRBV12-3 or TRBV12-4 with TRBJ2-3, with 10 positions matching TRBD1. The receptor was isolated from an adult who was a healthcare worker with PCR-confirmed SARS-CoV-2 infection or an uninfected control (not recorded which). The sequencing input was whole blood. The CDR3 DNA reads TGTGCCAGCGGGACAGGGGGCACAGATACGCAGTATTTT. The encoded protein is CASGTGGTDTQYF.